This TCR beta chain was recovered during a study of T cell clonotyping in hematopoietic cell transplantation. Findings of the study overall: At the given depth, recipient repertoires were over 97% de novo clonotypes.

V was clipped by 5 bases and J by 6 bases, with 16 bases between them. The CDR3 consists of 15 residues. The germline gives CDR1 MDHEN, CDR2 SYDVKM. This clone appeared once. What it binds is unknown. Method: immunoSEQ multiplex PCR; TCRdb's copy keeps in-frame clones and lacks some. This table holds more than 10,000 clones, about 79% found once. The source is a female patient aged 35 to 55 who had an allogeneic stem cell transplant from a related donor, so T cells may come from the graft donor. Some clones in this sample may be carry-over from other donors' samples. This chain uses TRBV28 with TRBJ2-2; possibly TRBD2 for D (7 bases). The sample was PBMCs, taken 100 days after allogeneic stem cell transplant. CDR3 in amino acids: CASSGGQGRAGELFF. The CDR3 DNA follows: TGTGCCAGCAGTGGAGGTCAGGGGAGGGCCGGGGAGCTGTTTTTT.